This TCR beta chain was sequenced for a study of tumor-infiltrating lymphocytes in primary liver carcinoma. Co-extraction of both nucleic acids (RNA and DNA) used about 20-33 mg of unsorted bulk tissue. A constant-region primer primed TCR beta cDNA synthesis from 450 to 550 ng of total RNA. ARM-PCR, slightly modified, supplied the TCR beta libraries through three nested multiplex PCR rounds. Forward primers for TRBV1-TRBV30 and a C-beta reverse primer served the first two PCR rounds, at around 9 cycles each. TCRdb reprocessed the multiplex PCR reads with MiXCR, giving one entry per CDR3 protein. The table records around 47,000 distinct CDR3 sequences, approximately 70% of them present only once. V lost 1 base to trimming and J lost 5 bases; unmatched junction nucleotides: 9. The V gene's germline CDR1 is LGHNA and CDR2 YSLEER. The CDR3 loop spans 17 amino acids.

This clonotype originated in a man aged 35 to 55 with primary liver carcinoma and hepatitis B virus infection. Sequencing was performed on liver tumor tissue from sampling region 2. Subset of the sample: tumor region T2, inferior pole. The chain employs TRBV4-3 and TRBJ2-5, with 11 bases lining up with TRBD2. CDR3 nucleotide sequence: TGCGCCAGCAGCCAAGTGGCTAGCGGGGGGTCTGGTGAGACCCAGTACTTC. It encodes CASSQVASGGSGETQYF.